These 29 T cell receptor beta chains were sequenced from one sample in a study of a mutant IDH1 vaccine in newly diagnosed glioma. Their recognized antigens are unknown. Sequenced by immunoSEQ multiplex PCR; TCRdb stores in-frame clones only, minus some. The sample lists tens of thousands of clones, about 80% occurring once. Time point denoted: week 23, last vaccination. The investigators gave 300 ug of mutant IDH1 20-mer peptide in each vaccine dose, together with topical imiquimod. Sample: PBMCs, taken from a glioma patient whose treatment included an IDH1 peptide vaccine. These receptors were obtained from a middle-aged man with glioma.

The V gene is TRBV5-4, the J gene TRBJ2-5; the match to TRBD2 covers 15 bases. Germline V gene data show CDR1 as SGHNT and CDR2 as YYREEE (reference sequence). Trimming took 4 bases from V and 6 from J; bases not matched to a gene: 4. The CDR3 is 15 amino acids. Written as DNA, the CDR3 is TGTGCCAGCAGCCTGGGGACTAGCGGGGGGAAGACCCAGTACTTC. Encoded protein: CASSLGTSGGKTQYF.

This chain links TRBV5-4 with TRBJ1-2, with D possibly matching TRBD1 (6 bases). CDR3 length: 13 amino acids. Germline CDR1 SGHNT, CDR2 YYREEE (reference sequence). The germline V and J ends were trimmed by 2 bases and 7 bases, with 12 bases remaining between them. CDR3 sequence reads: CASSLVGGVGYTF. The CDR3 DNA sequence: TGTGCCAGCAGCTTAGTCGGGGGCGTTGGCTACACCTTC.

The CDR3 loop reads CASSYSIGGGQPQHF. The CDR3 DNA follows: TGTGCCAGCAGTTACTCGATCGGGGGTGGTCAGCCCCAGCATTTT. The chain joins TRBV6-5 to TRBJ1-5; a possible D gene is TRBD1 (5 bases). There are 15 residues in the CDR3. Per germline, CDR1 MNHEY and CDR2 SVGAGI. V gave up 0 bases and J gave up 6 bases, with 12 bases separating them.

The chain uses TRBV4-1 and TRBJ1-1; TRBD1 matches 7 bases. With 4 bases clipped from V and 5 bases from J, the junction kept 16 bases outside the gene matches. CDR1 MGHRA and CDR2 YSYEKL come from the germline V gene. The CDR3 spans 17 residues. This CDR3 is CASSPSGQEGILTEAFF. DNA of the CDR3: TGCGCCAGCAGCCCAAGCGGACAGGAAGGGATTTTAACTGAAGCTTTCTTT.

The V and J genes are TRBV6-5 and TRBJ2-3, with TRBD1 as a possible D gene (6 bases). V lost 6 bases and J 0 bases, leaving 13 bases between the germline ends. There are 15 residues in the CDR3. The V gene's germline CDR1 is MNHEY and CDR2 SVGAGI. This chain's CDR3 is CASRGAGWSTDTQYF. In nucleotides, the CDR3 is TGTGCCAGCAGGGGGGCCGGGTGGAGCACAGATACGCAGTATTTT.

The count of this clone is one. CDR3 sequence reads: CASSRLSGQGSGNTIYF. CDR3 sequence (DNA): TGCGCCAGCAGCCGACTTTCCGGGCAGGGCTCTGGAAACACCATATATTTT. The chain is built from TRBV4-1 and TRBJ1-3, with D tentatively TRBD1 (5 bases). The CDR3 is made up of 17 amino acids. V lost 4 bases, J lost 0 bases, and 16 bases lay in between. Germline V gives CDR1 MGHRA, CDR2 YSYEKL.

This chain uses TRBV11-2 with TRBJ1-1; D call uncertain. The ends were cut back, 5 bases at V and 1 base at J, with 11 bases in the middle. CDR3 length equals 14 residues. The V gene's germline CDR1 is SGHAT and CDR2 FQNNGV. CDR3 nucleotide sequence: TGTGCCAGCAGCACTCTCCAGGAGAACACTGAAGCTTTCTTT. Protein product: CASSTLQENTEAFF.

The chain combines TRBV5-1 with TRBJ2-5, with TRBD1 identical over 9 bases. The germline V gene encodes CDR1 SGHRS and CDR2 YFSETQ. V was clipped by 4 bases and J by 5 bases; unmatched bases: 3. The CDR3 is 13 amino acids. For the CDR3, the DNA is TGCGCCAGCAGCAGGGACAGGGCTGAGACCCAGTACTTC. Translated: CASSRDRAETQYF.

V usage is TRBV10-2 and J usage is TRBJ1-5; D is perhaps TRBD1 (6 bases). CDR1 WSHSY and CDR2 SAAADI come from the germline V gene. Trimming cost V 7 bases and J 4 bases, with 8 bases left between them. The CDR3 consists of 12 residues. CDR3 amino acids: CASKRGNQPQHF. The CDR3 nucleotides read TGCGCCAGCAAAAGGGGGAATCAGCCCCAGCATTTT.

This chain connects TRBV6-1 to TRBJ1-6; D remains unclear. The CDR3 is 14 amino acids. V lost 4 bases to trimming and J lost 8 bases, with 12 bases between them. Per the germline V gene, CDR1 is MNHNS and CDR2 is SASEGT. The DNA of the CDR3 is TGTGCCAGCAGTGTTAGACACCCGGATTCACCCCTCCACTTT. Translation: CASSVRHPDSPLHF.

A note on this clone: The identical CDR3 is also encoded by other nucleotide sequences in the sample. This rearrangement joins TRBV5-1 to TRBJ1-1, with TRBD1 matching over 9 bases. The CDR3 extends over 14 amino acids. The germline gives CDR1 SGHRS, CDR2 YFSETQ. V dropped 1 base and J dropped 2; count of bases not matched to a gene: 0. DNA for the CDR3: TGCGCCAGCAGCTTGACAGGGGGCAACACTGAAGCTTTCTTT. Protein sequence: CASSLTGGNTEAFF. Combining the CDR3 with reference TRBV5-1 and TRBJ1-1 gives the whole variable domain KAGVTQTPRYLIKTRGQQVTLSCSPISGHRSVSWYQQTPGQGLQFLFEYFSETQRNKGNFPGRFSGRQFSNSRSEMNVSTLELGDSALYLCASSLTGGNTEAFFGQGTRLTVV.

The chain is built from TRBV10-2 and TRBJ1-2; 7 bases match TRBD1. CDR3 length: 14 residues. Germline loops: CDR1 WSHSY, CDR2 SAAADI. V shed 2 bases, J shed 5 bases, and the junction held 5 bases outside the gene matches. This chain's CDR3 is CASSEDRVGYGYTF. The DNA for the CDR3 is TGCGCCAGCAGTGAGGACAGGGTGGGTTATGGCTACACCTTC.

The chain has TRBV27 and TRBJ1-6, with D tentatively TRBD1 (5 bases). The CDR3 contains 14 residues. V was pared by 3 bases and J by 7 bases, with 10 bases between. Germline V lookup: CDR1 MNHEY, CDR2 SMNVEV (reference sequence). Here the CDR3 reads CASSLGQGNSPLHF. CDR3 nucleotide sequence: TGTGCCAGCAGTTTGGGGCAGGGAAATTCACCCCTCCACTTT.

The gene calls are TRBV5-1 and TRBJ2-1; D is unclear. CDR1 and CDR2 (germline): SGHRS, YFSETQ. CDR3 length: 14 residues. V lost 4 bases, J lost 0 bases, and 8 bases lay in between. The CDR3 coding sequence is TGCGCCAGCAGCGGGTTTAGCTCCTACAATGAGCAGTTCTTC. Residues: CASSGFSSYNEQFF.

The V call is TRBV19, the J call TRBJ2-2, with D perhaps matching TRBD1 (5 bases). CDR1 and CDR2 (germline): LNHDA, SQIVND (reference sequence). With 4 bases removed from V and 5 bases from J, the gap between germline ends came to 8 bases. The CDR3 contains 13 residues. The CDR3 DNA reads TGTGCCAGTAGTACCAGGGTAACCGGGGAGCTGTTTTTT. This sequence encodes CASSTRVTGELFF.

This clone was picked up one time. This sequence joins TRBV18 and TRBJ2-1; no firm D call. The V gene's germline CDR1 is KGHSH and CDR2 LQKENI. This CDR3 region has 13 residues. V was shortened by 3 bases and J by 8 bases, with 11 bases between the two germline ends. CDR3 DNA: TGTGCCAGCTCACCTGGGGTGAGTGATGAGCAGTTCTTC. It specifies CASSPGVSDEQFF.

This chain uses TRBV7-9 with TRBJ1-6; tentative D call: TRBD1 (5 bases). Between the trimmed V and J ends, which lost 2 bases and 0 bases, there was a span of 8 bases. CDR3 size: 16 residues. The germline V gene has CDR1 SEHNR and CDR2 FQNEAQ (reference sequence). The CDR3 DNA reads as TGTGCCAGCAGCTTACAGGGAAGCTCCTATAATTCACCCCTCCACTTT. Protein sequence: CASSLQGSSYNSPLHF.

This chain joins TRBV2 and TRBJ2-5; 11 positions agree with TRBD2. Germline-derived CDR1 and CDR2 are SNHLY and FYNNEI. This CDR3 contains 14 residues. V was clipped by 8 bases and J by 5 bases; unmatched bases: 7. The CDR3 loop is CASFSGGAGETQYF. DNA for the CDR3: TGTGCCAGCTTTAGCGGGGGGGCGGGGGAGACCCAGTACTTC.

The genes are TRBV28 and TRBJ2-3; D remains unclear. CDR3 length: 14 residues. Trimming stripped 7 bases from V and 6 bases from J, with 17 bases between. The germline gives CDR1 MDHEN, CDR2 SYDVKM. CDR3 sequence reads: CASNPGPVGDTQYF. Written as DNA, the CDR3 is TGTGCCAGCAACCCCGGGCCGGTCGGGGATACGCAGTATTTT.

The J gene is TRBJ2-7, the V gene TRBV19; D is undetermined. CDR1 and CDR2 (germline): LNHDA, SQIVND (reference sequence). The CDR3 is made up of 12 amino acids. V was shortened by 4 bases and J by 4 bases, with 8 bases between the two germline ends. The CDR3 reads CASSTGRYEQYF. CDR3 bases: TGTGCCAGTAGTACCGGGCGGTACGAGCAGTACTTC. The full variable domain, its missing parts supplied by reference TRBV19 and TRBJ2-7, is DGGITQSPKYLFRKEGQNVTLSCEQNLNHDAMYWYRQDPGQGLRLIYYSQIVNDFQKGDIAEGYSVSREKKESFPLTVTSAQKNPTAFYLCASSTGRYEQYFGPGTRLTVT.

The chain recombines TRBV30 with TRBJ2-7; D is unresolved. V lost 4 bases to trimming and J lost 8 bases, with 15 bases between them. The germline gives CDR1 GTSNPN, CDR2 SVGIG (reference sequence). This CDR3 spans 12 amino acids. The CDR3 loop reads CAWTLSESQQYF. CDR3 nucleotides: TGTGCCTGGACCTTGTCCGAAAGCCAGCAGTACTTC.

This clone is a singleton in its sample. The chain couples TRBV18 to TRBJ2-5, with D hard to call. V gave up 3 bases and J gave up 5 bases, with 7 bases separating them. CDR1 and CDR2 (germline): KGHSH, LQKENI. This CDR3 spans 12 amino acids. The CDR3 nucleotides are TGTGCCAGCTCACCTCAACAGGAGACCCAGTACTTC. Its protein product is CASSPQQETQYF.

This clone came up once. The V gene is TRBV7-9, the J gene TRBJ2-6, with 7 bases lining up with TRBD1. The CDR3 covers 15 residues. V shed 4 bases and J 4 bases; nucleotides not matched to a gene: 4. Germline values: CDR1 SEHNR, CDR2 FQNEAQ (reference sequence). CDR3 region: CASSSQGEGANVLTF. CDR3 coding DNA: TGTGCCAGCAGCTCTCAGGGGGAGGGGGCCAACGTCCTGACTTTC.

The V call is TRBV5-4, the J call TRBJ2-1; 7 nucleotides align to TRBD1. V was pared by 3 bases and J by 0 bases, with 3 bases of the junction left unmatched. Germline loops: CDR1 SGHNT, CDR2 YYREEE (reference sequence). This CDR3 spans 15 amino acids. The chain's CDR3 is CASSWGQSSYNEQFF. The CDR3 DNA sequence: TGTGCCAGCAGCTGGGGACAGAGCTCCTACAATGAGCAGTTCTTC.

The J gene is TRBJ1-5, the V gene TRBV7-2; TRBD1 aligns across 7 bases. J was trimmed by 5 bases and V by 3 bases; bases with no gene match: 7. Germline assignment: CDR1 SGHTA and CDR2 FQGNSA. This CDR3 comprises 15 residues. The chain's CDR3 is CASSFYRGPYQPQHF. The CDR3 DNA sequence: TGTGCCAGCAGCTTCTACAGGGGTCCCTATCAGCCCCAGCATTTT.

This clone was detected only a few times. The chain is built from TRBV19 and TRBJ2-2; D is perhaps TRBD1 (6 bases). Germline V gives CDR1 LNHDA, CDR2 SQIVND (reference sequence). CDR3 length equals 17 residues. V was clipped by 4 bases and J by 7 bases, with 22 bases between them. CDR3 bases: TGTGCCAGTAGTAATCTCGGACAGCTTTTTATGATCGGGGAGCTGTTTTTT. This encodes CASSNLGQLFMIGELFF.

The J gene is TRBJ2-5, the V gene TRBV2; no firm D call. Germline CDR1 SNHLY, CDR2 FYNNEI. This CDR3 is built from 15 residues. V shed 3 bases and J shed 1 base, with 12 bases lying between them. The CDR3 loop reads CASSDLGWTQETQYF. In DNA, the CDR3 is TGTGCCAGCAGTGATTTGGGCTGGACCCAAGAGACCCAGTACTTC.

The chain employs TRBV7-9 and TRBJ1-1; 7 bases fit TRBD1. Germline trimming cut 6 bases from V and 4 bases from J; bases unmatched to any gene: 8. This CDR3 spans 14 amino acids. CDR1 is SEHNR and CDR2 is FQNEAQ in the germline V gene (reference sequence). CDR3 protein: CASRDDRVPTEAFF. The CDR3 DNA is TGTGCCAGCAGAGACGACAGGGTCCCCACTGAAGCTTTCTTT.

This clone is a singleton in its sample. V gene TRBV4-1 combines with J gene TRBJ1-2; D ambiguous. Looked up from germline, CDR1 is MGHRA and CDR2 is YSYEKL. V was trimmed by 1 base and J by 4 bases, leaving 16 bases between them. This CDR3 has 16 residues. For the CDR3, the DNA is TGCGCCAGCAGCCAAGTGATGACAAGTAGCACCTATGGCTACACCTTC. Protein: CASSQVMTSSTYGYTF.